This T cell receptor beta chain was sequenced for a study of PD-1 blockade in classical Hodgkin lymphoma. From germline, CDR1 is PRHDT and CDR2 FYEKMQ (reference sequence). The CDR3 sequence is 15 residues long. The V gene end was trimmed by 5 bases and the J gene end by 6 bases; junction bases not matched to a gene: 8. The table came from immunoSEQ multiplex PCR; TCRdb's copy has only in-frame clones and leaves some out. Here the sample spans approximately 90,000 clones, 75% to 85% being singletons. Concerning this clone: The antigen remains unidentified.

Study-wide findings and caveats: Prior therapy or disease activity may underlie the repertoire differences, whose causes remain undefined. Some patients started nivolumab under 1 year after ASCT, and they were excluded. Diversity in CD4+ TCRs, unlike that measured in CD8+ TCRs, had risen significantly by C4D1.

Time point in this sample: cycle 4 day 1 (C4D1), after six to seven weeks of nivolumab. After autologous stem cell transplantation all patients relapsed, and prior brentuximab vedotin exposure differed between cohorts. Best responses included complete response and partial response; otherwise, the best response was progressive disease. This TCR derives from a human donor with classical Hodgkin lymphoma. The chain links TRBV13 to TRBJ2-5; 11 bases are a match to TRBD2. Sequences were derived from peripheral blood mononuclear cells (PBMCs), sampled before the fourth cycle of nivolumab. The CDR3 bases are TGTGCCAGCAGCACCCTACTAGCGGGAGTCAAGACCCAGTACTTC. Translating gives CASSTLLAGVKTQYF.